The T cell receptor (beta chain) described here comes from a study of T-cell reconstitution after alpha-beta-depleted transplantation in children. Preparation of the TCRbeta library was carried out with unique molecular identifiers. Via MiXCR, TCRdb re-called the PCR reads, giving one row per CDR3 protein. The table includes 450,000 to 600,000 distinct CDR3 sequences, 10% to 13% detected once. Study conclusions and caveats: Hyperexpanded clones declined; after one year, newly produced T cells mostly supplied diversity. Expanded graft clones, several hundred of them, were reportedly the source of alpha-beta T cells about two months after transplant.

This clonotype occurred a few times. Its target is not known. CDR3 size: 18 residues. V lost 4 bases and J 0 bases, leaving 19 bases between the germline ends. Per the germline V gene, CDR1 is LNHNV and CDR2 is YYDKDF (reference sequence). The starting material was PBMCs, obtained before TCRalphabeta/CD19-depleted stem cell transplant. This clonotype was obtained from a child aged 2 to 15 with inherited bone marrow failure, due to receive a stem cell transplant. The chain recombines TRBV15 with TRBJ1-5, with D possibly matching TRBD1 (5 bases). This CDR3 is CATSILSLRGPSNQPQHF. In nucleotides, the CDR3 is TGTGCCACCAGCATCCTATCCTTAAGGGGCCCTAGCAATCAGCCCCAGCATTTT.